These 22 T cell receptor beta chains were sequenced from one sample in a study of blood T cell repertoires in COVID-19. Clones were sequenced by immunoSEQ multiplex PCR, and TCRdb holds only the in-frame ones, with some missing. The sample contains around 150,000 clones, around 81% of which appear only once. The sequencing sample was made of peripheral blood. The source of these receptors is a man in his sixties with active or convalescent COVID-19.

DNA of the CDR3: TGTGCCAGCAGCGTAGATCAGGGCTCTGGAAACACCATATATTTT. Protein: CASSVDQGSGNTIYF. V usage is TRBV9 and J usage is TRBJ1-3; possibly TRBD1 for D (5 bases). Germline V gene lookup returns CDR1 SGDLS and CDR2 YYNGEE. This CDR3 comprises 15 residues. Trimming left V 0 bases short and J 0 bases short, with 7 bases between.

This chain connects TRBV1 to TRBJ2-1; the table's D gene call, TRBD2, was not cross checked with the DNA. TRBV1 represents a pseudogene. The CDR3 consists of 14 residues. In nucleotides, the CDR3 is TGCACCAGATTGGGGGGGGCGCGCTACAATGAGCAGTTCTTC. Protein: CTRLGGARYNEQFF.

V is TRBV10-3 and J is TRBJ2-7, with 9 bases fitting TRBD2. Germline V CDR1 and CDR2: ENHRY, SYGVKD. This CDR3 region has 15 residues. The ends lost 0 bases at V and 2 bases at J; junction bases unmatched: 2. This CDR3 reads CAISESAGGPYEQYF. The CDR3 region has the DNA TGTGCCATCAGTGAGTCGGCGGGAGGGCCCTACGAGCAGTACTTC.

The table lists this clone with a count of one. The chain is built from TRBV6-5 and TRBJ2-3; 7 bases are shared with TRBD2. This CDR3 region has 13 residues. Unmatched junction bases numbered 7, after V lost 5 bases and J lost 8 bases. Per the germline V gene, CDR1 is MNHEY and CDR2 is SVGAGI. The CDR3 bases are TGTGCCAGCAGTAGAAGCGGGGAGGGTACGCAGTATTTT. Protein sequence: CASSRSGEGTQYF.

This clone was counted between two and nine times. The chain employs TRBV6-5 and TRBJ1-5; D is unclear. Per germline, CDR1 MNHEY and CDR2 SVGAGI. The CDR3 is made up of 14 amino acids. Trimming left V 6 bases short and J 5 bases short, with 14 bases between. The CDR3 protein is CASRPREEYQPQHF. In DNA, the CDR3 is TGTGCCAGCAGGCCCCGGGAGGAATATCAGCCCCAGCATTTT.

This chain joins TRBV7-2 and TRBJ2-1; TRBD2 aligns across 12 bases. J lost 3 bases, V lost 1 base, and 10 bases had no gene match. Germline loops: CDR1 SGHTA, CDR2 FQGNSA. The CDR3 loop spans 19 amino acids. CDR3 sequence (DNA): TGTGCCAGCAGCTTAGGAGGGAGACTAGCGGGGGTTCGCTACAATGAGCAGTTCTTC. Its protein is CASSLGGRLAGVRYNEQFF.

This clone was recorded at least ten times. The rearrangement uses TRBV7-8 and TRBJ1-6, with TRBD1 matching over 8 bases. In germline, CDR1 is SGHVS, CDR2 FQNEAQ. V was pared by 1 base and J by 0 bases, with 5 bases of the junction left unmatched. The CDR3 consists of 18 residues. The CDR3 sequence: CASSLGRTGSSYNSPLHF. The CDR3 DNA reads TGTGCCAGCAGCTTAGGACGGACAGGGAGCTCCTATAATTCACCCCTCCACTTT.

V gene TRBV7-7 combines with J gene TRBJ1-1; TRBD1 might be the D (6 bases). The germline V gene has CDR1 SSHAT and CDR2 FNYEAQ (reference sequence). The CDR3 loop spans 13 amino acids. The V end lost 5 bases, the J end lost 10 bases, and 17 bases lay between the germline ends. The CDR3 nucleotides are TGTGCCAGCAGCATAAAAGCAGGGGCGCCAGCTTTCTTT. Protein product: CASSIKAGAPAFF.

J is TRBJ1-1 and V is TRBV15; 9 bases are shared with TRBD1. The germline V gene has CDR1 LNHNV and CDR2 YYDKDF (reference sequence). The CDR3 consists of 13 residues. The J segment lost 5 bases and the V segment lost 4 bases, leaving 2 bases of the junction unmatched. CDR3 sequence reads: CATSTDRGTEAFF. In DNA, the CDR3 is TGTGCCACCAGCACAGACAGGGGGACTGAAGCTTTCTTT.

This chain uses TRBV7-9 with TRBJ2-1; 9 nucleotides agree with TRBD2. The germline V gene has CDR1 SEHNR and CDR2 FQNEAQ (reference sequence). The CDR3 is 15 amino acids. The junction had 6 bases not matched to a gene; V was cut back by 1 base and J by 8 bases. CDR3 residues: CASSLGGRAGDEQFF. The CDR3 DNA reads TGTGCCAGCAGCTTAGGCGGGAGGGCGGGAGATGAGCAGTTCTTC.

The CDR3 DNA reads as TGTGCCAGTAGTATGGGGGCCCTAAATGAAGCTTTCTTT. This sequence encodes CASSMGALNEAFF. V is TRBV19 and J is TRBJ1-1; D may be TRBD1 (6 bases). V lost 3 bases to trimming and J lost 7 bases, with 12 bases between them. CDR3 size: 13 residues. Germline assignment: CDR1 LNHDA and CDR2 SQIVND (reference sequence).

The chain is built from TRBV19 and TRBJ2-7; 8 nucleotides line up with TRBD2. Germline V lookup: CDR1 LNHDA, CDR2 SQIVND (reference sequence). This CDR3 is 14 amino acids long. Germline trimming cut 2 bases from V and 5 bases from J; bases unmatched to any gene: 5. The CDR3 bases are TGTGCCAGTAGTATAAACCCCGGGAGGGACGAGCAGTACTTC. The encoded protein is CASSINPGRDEQYF.

V gene TRBV7-3 combines with J gene TRBJ2-7; 7 nucleotides match TRBD2. CDR3 size: 15 residues. Germline V gives CDR1 SGHTA, CDR2 FQGTGA. V shed 0 bases, J shed 0 bases, and the junction held 2 bases outside the gene matches. Here the CDR3 reads CASSLTGEGSYEQYF. CDR3 nucleotides: TGTGCCAGCAGCTTAACTGGGGAGGGCTCCTACGAGCAGTACTTC. Combining the CDR3 with reference TRBV7-3 and TRBJ2-7 gives the whole variable domain GAGVSQTPSNKVTEKGKYVELRCDPISGHTALYWYRQSLGQGPEFLIYFQGTGAADDSGLPNDRFFAVRPEGSVSTLKIQRTERGDSAVYLCASSLTGEGSYEQYFGPGTRLTVT.

The rearrangement uses TRBV12-3 or TRBV12-4 and TRBJ2-7; D is unclear. The CDR3 contains 13 residues. The V gene lost 1 base and the J gene lost 5 bases, with 9 bases spanning the gap. The CDR3 loop reads CASSLVVLHEQYF. The CDR3 region has the DNA TGTGCCAGCAGTTTAGTCGTCCTACACGAGCAGTACTTC.

V and J are TRBV5-1 and TRBJ2-6; 8 bases align to TRBD1. Per the germline V gene, CDR1 is SGHRS and CDR2 is YFSETQ. After removal of 1 base from V and 6 bases from J, the junction contained 18 bases not matched to a gene. This CDR3 has 20 amino acids. The CDR3, as DNA: TGCGCCAGCAGCTTGCCCAGGGGGCAGGCAATCCGTAGGGAGGCCAACGTCCTGACTTTC. Protein product: CASSLPRGQAIRREANVLTF.

This chain connects TRBV28 to TRBJ2-7; TRBD1 is a possible D gene (6 bases). CDR1 is MDHEN, CDR2 SYDVKM, per germline. V lost 9 bases to trimming and J lost 0 bases, with 12 bases between them. CDR3 size: 13 residues. This CDR3 is CASTGDNSYEQYF. The DNA of the CDR3 is TGTGCCAGTACCGGGGACAACTCCTACGAGCAGTACTTC.

This clone was found a few times. The chain has TRBV2 and TRBJ2-7, with 9 bases aligning to TRBD1. Germline CDR1 and CDR2: SNHLY and FYNNEI. The CDR3 spans 15 residues. Trimming cost V 4 bases and J 2 bases; bases outside gene matches: 6. DNA of the CDR3: TGTGCCAGCAGTGGACCGGGACAGGGAACCTACGAGCAGTACTTC. This translates into CASSGPGQGTYEQYF.

Here the CDR3 DNA reads TGTGCCAGCAGCCTAGGACAGGGCAATCAGCCCCAGCATTTT. Translating it yields CASSLGQGNQPQHF. The chain joins TRBV2 to TRBJ1-5, with TRBD1 identical over 7 bases. This CDR3 has 14 amino acids. After removal of 6 bases from V and 2 bases from J, the junction contained 4 bases not matched to a gene. Per the germline V gene, CDR1 is SNHLY and CDR2 is FYNNEI.

This clone appeared a single time. V usage is TRBV28 and J usage is TRBJ2-7; a weak D match, TRBD2 (6 bases). The CDR3 runs 14 residues. Trimming took off 3 bases at V and 0 bases at J, with 9 bases between the two ends. Germline CDR1 is MDHEN and CDR2 is SYDVKM. The CDR3 nucleotides are TGTGCCAGCAGTTTGGGGCGGGACTCCTACGAGCAGTACTTC. Amino acids: CASSLGRDSYEQYF.

The chain uses TRBV19 and TRBJ1-1; 10 nucleotides match TRBD1. Germline V gives CDR1 LNHDA, CDR2 SQIVND (reference sequence). This CDR3 has 17 residues. Losses at the gene ends were 3 bases for V and 4 bases for J; bases not matched to a gene: 11. The DNA for the CDR3 is TGTGCCAGTAGTATGTTCTTTGGACAGGGGGAAGTCACTGAAGCTTTCTTT. Its protein product is CASSMFFGQGEVTEAFF.

The rearrangement uses TRBV5-1 and TRBJ1-2; 10 positions match TRBD1. This CDR3 contains 15 residues. Trimming cost V 0 bases and J 6 bases; bases outside gene matches: 5. Looked up from germline, CDR1 is SGHRS and CDR2 is YFSETQ. The CDR3 here is CASSLGGQGNNGYTF. The DNA for the CDR3 is TGCGCCAGCAGCTTGGGGGGACAGGGGAACAATGGCTACACCTTC.

V gene TRBV28 combines with J gene TRBJ1-5; 7 bases are shared with TRBD1. In germline, CDR1 is MDHEN, CDR2 SYDVKM. V lost 8 bases, J lost 4 bases, and 5 bases stayed unmatched. CDR3 size: 13 residues. CDR3 nucleotide sequence: TGTGCCAGCGGACGGGACAGAAATCAGCCCCAGCATTTT. Protein: CASGRDRNQPQHF.